This T cell receptor beta chain was observed in a study of cytomegalovirus exposure and HLA in healthy donors. Background on the study: The same platform was used for the 130 or so validation repertoires as for the 600 to 700 first-cohort repertoires, as reported in a later analysis. Study conclusions and caveats: Accounts indicate the classifier identified cytomegalovirus status with strong specificity and sensitivity. Confirmation was obtained in vitro that three CMV-associated chains are specific for CMV antigens.

For this clone: Its antigen remains unknown.

Data came from immunoSEQ multiplex PCR; TCRdb stores just in-frame clones and leaves some out. The profile shows fewer than 250,000 clones, about 83% of them singletons. V lost 2 bases and J lost 1; bases outside the gene matches: 0. The length of the CDR3 is 15 residues. In germline, CDR1 is LGHNA, CDR2 YNFKEQ. The chain employs TRBV4-2 and TRBJ2-3; 10 nucleotides line up with TRBD2. This clonotype was obtained from a man in his late teens or twenties in good health and CMV-seronegative. The source material was PBMCs. The CDR3 protein is CASSQTSGGTDTQYF. The DNA for the CDR3 is TGTGCCAGCAGCCAAACTAGCGGGGGCACAGATACGCAGTATTTT.